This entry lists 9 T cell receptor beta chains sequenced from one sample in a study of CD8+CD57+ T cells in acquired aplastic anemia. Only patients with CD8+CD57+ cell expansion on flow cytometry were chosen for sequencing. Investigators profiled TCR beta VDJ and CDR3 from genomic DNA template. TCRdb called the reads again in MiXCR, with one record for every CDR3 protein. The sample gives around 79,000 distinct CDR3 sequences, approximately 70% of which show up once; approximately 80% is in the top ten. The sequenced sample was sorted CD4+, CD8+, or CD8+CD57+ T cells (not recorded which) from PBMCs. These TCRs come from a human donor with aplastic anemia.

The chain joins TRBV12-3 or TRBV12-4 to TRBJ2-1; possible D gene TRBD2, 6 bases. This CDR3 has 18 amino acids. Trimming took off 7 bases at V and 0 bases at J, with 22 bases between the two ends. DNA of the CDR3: TGTGCCAGCATGACGGGAGATGTAGGGGAGAGCTCCTACAATGAGCAGTTCTTC. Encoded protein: CASMTGDVGESSYNEQFF.

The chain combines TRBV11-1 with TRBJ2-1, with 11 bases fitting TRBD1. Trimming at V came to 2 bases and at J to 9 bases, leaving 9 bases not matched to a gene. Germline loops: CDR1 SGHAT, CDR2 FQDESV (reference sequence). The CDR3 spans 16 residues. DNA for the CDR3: TGTGCCAGCAGCTTATTGCGGGACAGGGGGGTACCTGAGCAGTTCTTC. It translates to CASSLLRDRGVPEQFF.

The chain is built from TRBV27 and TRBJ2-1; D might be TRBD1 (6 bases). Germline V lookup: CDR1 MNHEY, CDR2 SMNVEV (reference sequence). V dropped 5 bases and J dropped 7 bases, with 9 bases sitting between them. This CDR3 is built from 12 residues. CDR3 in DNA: TGTGCCAGCAGTCGGCAGGGGAATGAGCAGTTCTTC. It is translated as CASSRQGNEQFF.

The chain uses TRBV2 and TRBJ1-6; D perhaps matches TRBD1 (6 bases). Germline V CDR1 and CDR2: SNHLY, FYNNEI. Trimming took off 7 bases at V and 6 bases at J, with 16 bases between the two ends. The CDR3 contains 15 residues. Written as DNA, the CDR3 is TGTGCCAGCATCACTTGGGGGCGAACTAATTCACCCCTCCACTTT. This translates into CASITWGRTNSPLHF.

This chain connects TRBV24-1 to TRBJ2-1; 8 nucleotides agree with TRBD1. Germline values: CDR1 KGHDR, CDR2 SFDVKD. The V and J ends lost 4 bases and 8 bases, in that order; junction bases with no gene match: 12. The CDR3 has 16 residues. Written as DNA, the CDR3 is TGTGCCACCAGTGAACCTCTCGGGACAGGACCCCATGAGCAGTTCTTC. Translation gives CATSEPLGTGPHEQFF.

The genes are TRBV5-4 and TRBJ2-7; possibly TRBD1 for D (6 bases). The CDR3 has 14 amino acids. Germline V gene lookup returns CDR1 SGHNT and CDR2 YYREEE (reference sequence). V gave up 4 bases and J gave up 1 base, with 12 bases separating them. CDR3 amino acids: CASSLTGLSYEQYF. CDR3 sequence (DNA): TGTGCCAGCAGCCTGACAGGTTTGTCCTACGAGCAGTACTTC.

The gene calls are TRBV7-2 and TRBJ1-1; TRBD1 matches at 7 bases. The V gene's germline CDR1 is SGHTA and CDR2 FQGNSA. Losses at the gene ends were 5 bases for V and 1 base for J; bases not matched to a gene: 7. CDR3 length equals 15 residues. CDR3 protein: CASSRPTGQNTEAFF. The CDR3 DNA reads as TGTGCCAGCAGCCGACCGACAGGGCAGAACACTGAAGCTTTCTTT. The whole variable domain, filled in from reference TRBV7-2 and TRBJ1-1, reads GAGVSQSPSNKVTEKGKDVELRCDPISGHTALYWYRQSLGQGLEFLIYFQGNSAPDKSGLPSDRFSAERTGGSVSTLTIQRTQQEDSAVYLCASSRPTGQNTEAFFGQGTRLTVV.

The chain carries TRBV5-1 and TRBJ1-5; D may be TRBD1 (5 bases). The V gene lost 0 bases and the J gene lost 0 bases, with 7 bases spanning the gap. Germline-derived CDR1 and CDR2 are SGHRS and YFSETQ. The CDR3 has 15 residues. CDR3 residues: CASSLGGNSNQPQHF. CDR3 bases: TGCGCCAGCAGCTTGGGGGGGAATAGCAATCAGCCCCAGCATTTT.

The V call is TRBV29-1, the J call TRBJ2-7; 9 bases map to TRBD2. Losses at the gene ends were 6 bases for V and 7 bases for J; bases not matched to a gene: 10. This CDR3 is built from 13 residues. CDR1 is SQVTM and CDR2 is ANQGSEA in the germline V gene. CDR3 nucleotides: TGCAGCGTCTCCTTAGCGGGAGATTGGGAGCAGTACTTC. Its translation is CSVSLAGDWEQYF.